The present T cell receptor (beta chain) was sequenced within a study of T cells in Graves' hyperthyroidism and ophthalmopathy. The CDR3 consists of 18 residues. Trimming stripped 0 bases from V and 1 base from J, with 18 bases between. Germline values: CDR1 MGHRA, CDR2 YSYEKL. Amplification targeted TCR beta CDR3 regions from RNA transcripts. HTBI primers were employed in a first-round RT-PCR of the TCR CDR3. Via MiXCR, TCRdb re-called the multiplex PCR reads, giving one row per CDR3 protein. The sample consists of roughly 420,000 distinct CDR3 sequences, 15% to 18% of them appearing once. Sequenced input: blood. This chain connects TRBV4-1 to TRBJ1-1; weak D call: TRBD1 (6 bases). The TCR was taken from a woman aged 18-29 years with Graves' hyperthyroidism. CDR3 loop: CASSQEEGVTGQNTEAFF. The CDR3 DNA is TGCGCCAGCAGCCAAGAAGAAGGAGTGACAGGACAGAACACTGAAGCTTTCTTT.